What follows is one TCR beta chain and its context. What it recognizes is unknown. This specimen comes from a study of regulatory T cells in long-lasting Graves disease. Study results and limitations: Persistent Graves' patients possessed reduced TCR diversity relative to recently diagnosed ones. Limited sample numbers may have lowered accuracy. Segments TRBV28, TRBJ1-2 and TRBJ2-5 showed preferential usage in persistent disease.

Combining iRepertoire HTBI primers with Arm-PCR of CDR3 regions, the authors built TCR beta libraries. A single record per CDR3 protein comes from TCRdb applying MiXCR to the multiplex PCR reads. The profile shows a few hundred thousand distinct CDR3 sequences, around 19% of them singletons. Germline V gives CDR1 DFQATT, CDR2 SNEGSKA (reference sequence). V gave up 5 bases and J gave up 8 bases, with 16 bases separating them. CDR3 length: 13 amino acids. Time point here: newly diagnosed GD, antithyroid drugs for less than 3 months. The TCR library was prepared using RNA isolated from PBMCs. It was by American Thyroid Association guidelines that Graves' disease was diagnosed. The same sample was also studied in work on T cells in Graves' hyperthyroidism and ophthalmopathy.

The sample was peripheral blood mononuclear cells (PBMCs), taken at new diagnosis, from a patient treated with antithyroid drugs. The V gene is TRBV20-1, the J gene TRBJ2-1; TRBD1 is a possible D gene (6 bases). The sequence came from a young woman with Graves disease. CDR3 in amino acids: CSALRDMRDEQFF. CDR3 coding DNA: TGCAGTGCTTTACGGGACATGAGGGATGAGCAGTTCTTC.